The clone carrying this TCR beta chain has a handful of counts. Its antigen is undetermined. This record belongs to a study of cytomegalovirus exposure and HLA in healthy donors. Study-wide findings and caveats: For most subjects, TCR beta sequences were reported to predict HLA-A and HLA-B alleles with accuracy. Investigators reported fewer than 200 TCR beta chains as tied to cytomegalovirus. Apart from CMV serostatus, no immune exposure information was available.

13 Jbeta primers and 60 Vbeta primers were used for the PCR. Produced via immunoSEQ multiplex PCR; TCRdb's table is partial and in-frame only. The table records some 200,000 clones, approximately 80% of them present only once. Per the germline V gene, CDR1 is MNHEY and CDR2 is SMNVEV (reference sequence). V lost 5 bases, J lost 5 bases, and 12 bases lay in between. The CDR3 runs to 13 residues. The rearrangement joins TRBV27 to TRBJ1-2; D unclear. The clonotype was recovered from a man aged 50 to 60 in good health and CMV-seronegative. Specimen: PBMCs. The CDR3, as DNA: TGTGCCAGCAGTCCCGTTGCCGGTTATGGCTACACCTTC. It codes for CASSPVAGYGYTF.